Following are 15 T cell receptor beta chains from one sample sequenced in a study of shared clonotypes between healthy human individuals. Here immunoSEQ multiplex PCR was the method, and the copy in TCRdb shows in-frame clones only, minus some. The data show roughly 1.4 million clones, about 98.5% seen once. The sample consisted of naive CD4+ T cells sorted from blood. Documented subset: CD45RA+ positively selected. The receptors stem from a man aged 25 to 45 in good health.

CDR3 nucleotides: TGTGCCAGCTCGACAGGGCAAGAGACCCAGTACTTC. Encoded protein: CASSTGQETQYF. The chain links TRBV2 to TRBJ2-5; 7 bases are shared with TRBD1. J gave up 2 bases and V 8 bases, and 2 bases lay outside the gene matches. This CDR3 has 12 amino acids. Germline loops: CDR1 SNHLY, CDR2 FYNNEI.

A remark on this clone: Additional DNA sequences in this sample encode the identical CDR3. The chain employs TRBV28 and TRBJ1-2; D perhaps matches TRBD1 (5 bases). V was cut by 1 base and J by 4 bases, with 7 bases left in between. The CDR3 loop spans 13 amino acids. The V gene's germline CDR1 is MDHEN and CDR2 SYDVKM. CDR3 sequence reads: CASSLSRAYGYTF. For the CDR3, the DNA is TGTGCCAGCAGTTTATCCAGGGCCTATGGCTACACCTTC.

The V and J genes are TRBV9 and TRBJ2-7; the D gene is possibly TRBD1 (5 bases). CDR3 length equals 14 residues. Germline loops: CDR1 SGDLS, CDR2 YYNGEE. V shed 4 bases and J shed 3 bases, with 14 bases lying between them. The DNA for the CDR3 is TGTGCCAGCAGCCCCACAGGAGCCTTCTACGAGCAGTACTTC. It specifies CASSPTGAFYEQYF.

This chain uses TRBV27 with TRBJ2-3, with D perhaps assigned TRBD1 or TRBD2 (5 bases each). V was pared by 6 bases and J by 2 bases, with 21 bases between. The CDR3 extends over 17 amino acids. Germline V gene lookup returns CDR1 MNHEY and CDR2 SMNVEV (reference sequence). The CDR3 loop reads CASRELVMMGPTDTQYF. CDR3 sequence (DNA): TGTGCCAGCAGAGAACTCGTCATGATGGGACCCACAGATACGCAGTATTTT.

The chain links TRBV5-1 to TRBJ1-1; 10 nucleotides agree with TRBD1. Germline assignment: CDR1 SGHRS and CDR2 YFSETQ. This CDR3 has 14 amino acids. Trimming at V came to 3 bases and at J to 7 bases, leaving 6 bases not matched to a gene. The CDR3 reads CASSSPGQGIEAFF. The CDR3 DNA is TGCGCCAGCAGCTCGCCGGGACAGGGGATTGAAGCTTTCTTT.

The V call is TRBV5-1, the J call TRBJ2-3; D possibly matches TRBD1 or TRBD2 (5 bases each). Germline CDR1 SGHRS, CDR2 YFSETQ. Trimming took off 4 bases at V and 1 base at J, with 16 bases between the two ends. This CDR3 is built from 16 residues. CDR3 region: CASSTKGRPGTDTQYF. The CDR3 DNA follows: TGCGCCAGCAGCACCAAGGGACGACCTGGCACAGATACGCAGTATTTT.

DNA of the CDR3: TGTGCCAGTAGTATGTCTAGGGTAAGATCGAAGCCCCAGCATTTT. This encodes CASSMSRVRSKPQHF. The rearrangement links TRBV19 to TRBJ1-5; D uncertain. Germline CDR1 is LNHDA and CDR2 is SQIVND (reference sequence). Trimming took off 3 bases at V and 8 bases at J, with 17 bases between the two ends. CDR3 size: 15 residues.

The chain has TRBV5-1 and TRBJ2-7, with D possibly called TRBD1 or TRBD2 (6 bases each). With 0 bases removed from V and 3 bases from J, the gap between germline ends came to 13 bases. CDR1 and CDR2 from the germline V gene are SGHRS and YFSETQ. The CDR3 is 15 amino acids. As DNA, the CDR3 is TGCGCCAGCAGCTTGGCCTTCGGGGGCAGCTACGAGCAGTACTTC. Its protein is CASSLAFGGSYEQYF.

The chain combines TRBV15 with TRBJ2-5; no firm D call. The CDR3 covers 12 residues. The germline V gene encodes CDR1 LNHNV and CDR2 YYDKDF (reference sequence). Trimming removed 4 bases at V and 5 bases at J, with 8 bases between. The CDR3 region is CATSKGWETQYF. The CDR3 nucleotides read TGTGCCACCAGCAAAGGGTGGGAGACCCAGTACTTC.

The chain combines TRBV2 with TRBJ2-1; 9 bases line up with TRBD2. Germline CDR1 SNHLY, CDR2 FYNNEI. CDR3 length: 15 residues. V gave up 4 bases and J gave up 9 bases; unmatched junction bases: 10. The CDR3 loop reads CASSGFGLAGSEQFF. CDR3 sequence (DNA): TGTGCCAGCAGTGGCTTCGGGCTAGCGGGAAGTGAGCAGTTCTTC.

This clone has a single count. The rearrangement uses TRBV28 and TRBJ1-1; tentatively, D is TRBD1 (6 bases). CDR1 MDHEN and CDR2 SYDVKM come from the germline V gene. CDR3 length: 13 residues. Trimming cost V 7 bases and J 2 bases, with 11 bases left between them. The CDR3 DNA reads as TGTGCCAGCATAGGGGGAGTTAACACTGAAGCTTTCTTT. This translates into CASIGGVNTEAFF.

The chain has TRBV11-3 and TRBJ2-5; possibly TRBD1 for D (6 bases). The CDR3 consists of 16 residues. The germline gives CDR1 SGHNT, CDR2 YENEEA. V lost 5 bases to trimming and J lost 4 bases, with 20 bases between them. CDR3 region: CASSASAGESSETQYF. CDR3 in DNA: TGTGCCAGCAGCGCTAGTGCAGGGGAGTCTTCAGAGACCCAGTACTTC.

The V and J genes are TRBV5-4 and TRBJ2-5; 8 bases are a match to TRBD1. The CDR3 extends over 16 amino acids. The germline CDR1 and CDR2 sequences are SGHNT and YYREEE (reference sequence). V lost 1 base, J lost 0 bases, and 5 bases stayed unmatched. The DNA for the CDR3 is TGTGCCAGCAGCTTGAACAGGGGGAGCAACCAAGAGACCCAGTACTTC. This gives the protein CASSLNRGSNQETQYF.

The chain joins TRBV30 to TRBJ2-5, with D maybe TRBD1 (6 bases). CDR1 is GTSNPN, CDR2 SVGIG, per germline (reference sequence). The V end was cut by 1 base, the J end by 7 bases, with 13 bases between. The CDR3 covers 13 residues. CDR3 sequence: CAWSGDNGATQYF. For the CDR3, the DNA is TGTGCCTGGAGTGGGGACAATGGGGCGACCCAGTACTTC. Using reference TRBV30 and TRBJ2-5 for the parts outside the CDR3, the full variable domain is SQTIHQWPATLVQPVGSPLSLECTVEGTSNPNLYWYRQAAGRGLQLLFYSVGIGQISSEVPQNLSASRPQDRQFILSSKKLLLSDSGFYLCAWSGDNGATQYFGPGTRLLVL.

In regard to this clone: Other DNA sequences in this specimen translate into the identical CDR3. This sequence joins TRBV25-1 and TRBJ2-7, with a weak D call TRBD2 (6 bases). Germline lookup yields CDR1 MGHDK and CDR2 SYGVNS. The CDR3 spans 11 residues. Between the trimmed V and J ends, which lost 8 bases and 4 bases, there was a span of 9 bases. The CDR3 sequence is CASSRGYEQYF. CDR3 nucleotide sequence: TGTGCCAGCTCTCGGGGGTACGAGCAGTACTTC.